This is a list of T cell receptor beta chains from one sample in a study of OX40 agonist ivuxolimab in advanced cancers. Profiling relied on immunoSEQ multiplex PCR, and the TCRdb table lists in-frame clones only, not all of them. The sample includes just under 85,000 clones, 84% of them seen just once. The sequencing used CD4+ or CD8+ T cells sorted from blood, collected in a trial of the OX40 agonist ivuxolimab. Receptors originate from an adult with an advanced solid tumor such as melanoma, head and neck, liver or kidney cancer. CDR3s include the opening cysteine and the closing phenylalanine or tryptophan. Each record gives: V gene, D gene, J gene, clone size, CDR3 DNA, CDR3 protein. A D gene is named only where the DNA matches it firmly. The listing skips clone size in some rows; elsewhere it reads once, few, many or a size class.

v_gene: TRBV7-3
d_gene: -
j_gene: TRBJ2-2
abundance: -
CDR3nt: TGTGCCAGCAGCTCACAGGGTCTCGGGGAGCTGTTTTTT
CDR3aa: CASSSQGLGELFF

v_gene: TRBV12-5
d_gene: -
j_gene: TRBJ1-5
abundance: -
CDR3nt: TGTGCTAGTGGTTTGGTCAGGGCAGGGGATCAGCCCCAGCATTTT
CDR3aa: CASGLVRAGDQPQHF

v_gene: TRBV5-1
d_gene: -
j_gene: TRBJ2-3
abundance: -
CDR3nt: TGCGCCAGCAGCCAACAGGGCACAGATACGCAGTATTTT
CDR3aa: CASSQQGTDTQYF

v_gene: TRBV7-9
d_gene: TRBD2
j_gene: TRBJ2-3
abundance: -
CDR3nt: TGTGCCAGCAGCTCCCCGGGACTAGCGGGGGGCCGGTATTTT
CDR3aa: CASSSPGLAGGRYF

v_gene: TRBV28
d_gene: -
j_gene: TRBJ1-2
abundance: -
CDR3nt: TGTGCCAGCAGTTTAACTGGCGCCCAGGGGTATGGCTACACCTTC
CDR3aa: CASSLTGAQGYGYTF

v_gene: TRBV18
d_gene: -
j_gene: TRBJ1-1
abundance: -
CDR3nt: TGTGCCAGCTCACTGAGGACGGGGAACACTGAAGCTTTCTTT
CDR3aa: CASSLRTGNTEAFF

v_gene: TRBV18
d_gene: -
j_gene: TRBJ2-3
abundance: -
CDR3nt: TGTGCCAGCTCAGCCCTAATTTCTAGCACAGATACGCAGTATTTT
CDR3aa: CASSALISSTDTQYF

v_gene: TRBV9
d_gene: TRBD1
j_gene: TRBJ2-1
abundance: once
CDR3nt: TGTGCCAGCAGCCCGCGGACAGGCTCGTACAATGAGCAGTTCTTC
CDR3aa: CASSPRTGSYNEQFF

v_gene: TRBV29-1
d_gene: TRBD2
j_gene: TRBJ2-5
abundance: -
CDR3nt: TGCAGCGTTGAATGGGGGGGAGAGACCCAGTACTTC
CDR3aa: CSVEWGGETQYF

v_gene: TRBV6-6
d_gene: TRBD1
j_gene: TRBJ1-3
abundance: -
CDR3nt: TGTGCCAGCAGTTACTCCATGGACAGGGTCGGAAACACCATATATTTT
CDR3aa: CASSYSMDRVGNTIYF

v_gene: TRBV6-6
d_gene: -
j_gene: TRBJ2-3
abundance: once
CDR3nt: TGTGCCAGCAGCGAAAGAGGGGCCACAGATACGCAGTATTTT
CDR3aa: CASSERGATDTQYF

v_gene: TRBV2
d_gene: -
j_gene: TRBJ2-2
abundance: -
CDR3nt: TGTGCCAGCAGCAGGAACACCGGGGAGCTGTTTTTT
CDR3aa: CASSRNTGELFF

v_gene: TRBV30
d_gene: -
j_gene: TRBJ1-4
abundance: -
CDR3nt: TGTGCCTGGAGTGTAGGGGGATCTGAAAAACTGTTTTTT
CDR3aa: CAWSVGGSEKLFF

v_gene: TRBV13
d_gene: -
j_gene: TRBJ2-1
abundance: -
CDR3nt: TGTGCCAGCAGCTACCCGACCACAGGGCATGAGCAGTTCTTC
CDR3aa: CASSYPTTGHEQFF

v_gene: TRBV28
d_gene: -
j_gene: TRBJ2-3
abundance: -
CDR3nt: TGTGCCAGCAGTTTAAGTCAGGGTTTGGATACGCAGTATTTT
CDR3aa: CASSLSQGLDTQYF

v_gene: TRBV6-4
d_gene: TRBD1
j_gene: TRBJ1-5
abundance: -
CDR3nt: TGTGCCAGCAGAGGACAGGGCGTAGATCAGCCCCAGCATTTT
CDR3aa: CASRGQGVDQPQHF

v_gene: TRBV7-2
d_gene: -
j_gene: TRBJ2-3
abundance: -
CDR3nt: TGTGCCAGCAGCCCTAGCACAGATACGCAGTATTTT
CDR3aa: CASSPSTDTQYF

v_gene: TRBV6-4
d_gene: -
j_gene: TRBJ1-5
abundance: -
CDR3nt: TGTGCCAGCAGTGAGGCGTCTAATCAGCCCCAGCATTTT
CDR3aa: CASSEASNQPQHF

v_gene: TRBV18
d_gene: -
j_gene: TRBJ1-3
abundance: few
CDR3nt: TGTGCCAGCTCTGAGGCGGCGGACCGGACCATATATTTT
CDR3aa: CASSEAADRTIYF

v_gene: TRBV30
d_gene: -
j_gene: TRBJ2-5
abundance: -
CDR3nt: TGTGCCTGGAGCAGACAGGTGGGGGAGACCCAGTACTTC
CDR3aa: CAWSRQVGETQYF

v_gene: TRBV7-2
d_gene: TRBD2
j_gene: TRBJ2-1
abundance: -
CDR3nt: TGTGCCAGCAGTCTGGACCTAGCGGGGGGTTACAATGAGCAGTTCTTC
CDR3aa: CASSLDLAGGYNEQFF

v_gene: TRBV18
d_gene: -
j_gene: TRBJ2-1
abundance: -
CDR3nt: TGTGCCAGCTCACCTCCCCCCGTGGCCGACAATGAGCAGTTCTTC
CDR3aa: CASSPPPVADNEQFF

v_gene: TRBV7-2
d_gene: -
j_gene: TRBJ2-1
abundance: once
CDR3nt: TGTGCCAGCAGCTTAGGGGGGGGGCCGTTCTTC
CDR3aa: CASSLGGGPFF

v_gene: TRBV10-3
d_gene: TRBD1
j_gene: TRBJ2-1
abundance: -
CDR3nt: TGTGCCAGCGAGACAGGGAAGTTCAATGAGCAGTTCTTC
CDR3aa: CASETGKFNEQFF

v_gene: TRBV4-3
d_gene: -
j_gene: TRBJ2-4
abundance: -
CDR3nt: TGCGCCAGCAGCCAAGATTTACAGGACATTCAGTACTTC
CDR3aa: CASSQDLQDIQYF

v_gene: TRBV5-6
d_gene: -
j_gene: TRBJ2-2
abundance: -
CDR3nt: TGTGCCAGCAGCTTGTATTCCGCCAATGCGAACACCGGGGAGCTGTTTTTT
CDR3aa: CASSLYSANANTGELFF

v_gene: TRBV18
d_gene: -
j_gene: TRBJ2-1
abundance: once
CDR3nt: TGTGCCAGCTCACCAGAAGACAGGTACAATGAGCAGTTCTTC
CDR3aa: CASSPEDRYNEQFF

v_gene: TRBV19
d_gene: -
j_gene: TRBJ1-2
abundance: -
CDR3nt: TGTGCCAGTAGTGGTACCTTCGGTGGTGGCTACACCTTC
CDR3aa: CASSGTFGGGYTF

v_gene: TRBV10-3
d_gene: -
j_gene: TRBJ1-6
abundance: -
CDR3nt: TGTGCCATCCGGACGGCGGATTCACCCCTCCACTTT
CDR3aa: CAIRTADSPLHF

v_gene: TRBV7-2
d_gene: TRBD2
j_gene: TRBJ2-3
abundance: -
CDR3nt: TGTGCCAGCAGCTCGCGGGGGGGCTACACAGATACGCAGTATTTT
CDR3aa: CASSSRGGYTDTQYF

v_gene: TRBV9
d_gene: TRBD1
j_gene: TRBJ2-3
abundance: -
CDR3nt: TGTGCCAGCAGCGCGCCCAAGGACAGGCCCGACGAGCCAGATACGCAGTATTTT
CDR3aa: CASSAPKDRPDEPDTQYF

v_gene: TRBV28
d_gene: TRBD1
j_gene: TRBJ2-3
abundance: -
CDR3nt: TGTGCCAGCAGTTTATGGACTGGTGGACAGGGGAGTTTTGGAGATACGCAGTATTTT
CDR3aa: CASSLWTGGQGSFGDTQYF

v_gene: TRBV4-2
d_gene: TRBD2
j_gene: TRBJ2-3
abundance: -
CDR3nt: TGTGCCAGCAGCCAGCTGTTACTTGGGGCTAGCGGGGGAGATACGCAGTATTTT
CDR3aa: CASSQLLLGASGGDTQYF

v_gene: TRBV7-2
d_gene: TRBD1
j_gene: TRBJ1-3
abundance: -
CDR3nt: TGTGCCAGCAGCTTAAACCCAGGGGGTGGAAACACCATATATTTT
CDR3aa: CASSLNPGGGNTIYF

v_gene: TRBV29-1
d_gene: -
j_gene: TRBJ1-6
abundance: -
CDR3nt: TGCAGCGTTAGCCAGGATGAAAAGAATTCACCCCTCCACTTT
CDR3aa: CSVSQDEKNSPLHF

v_gene: TRBV7-7
d_gene: TRBD2
j_gene: TRBJ2-5
abundance: -
CDR3nt: TGTGCCAGCAGCTTAGGGGCTAGCGGGGGGCCGGAAGAGACCCAGTACTTC
CDR3aa: CASSLGASGGPEETQYF

v_gene: TRBV29-1
d_gene: -
j_gene: TRBJ1-1
abundance: few
CDR3nt: TGCAGCGTTGGAGCAACTTTGAGGGACACTCCGTTAGGCACTGAAGCTTTCTTT
CDR3aa: CSVGATLRDTPLGTEAFF